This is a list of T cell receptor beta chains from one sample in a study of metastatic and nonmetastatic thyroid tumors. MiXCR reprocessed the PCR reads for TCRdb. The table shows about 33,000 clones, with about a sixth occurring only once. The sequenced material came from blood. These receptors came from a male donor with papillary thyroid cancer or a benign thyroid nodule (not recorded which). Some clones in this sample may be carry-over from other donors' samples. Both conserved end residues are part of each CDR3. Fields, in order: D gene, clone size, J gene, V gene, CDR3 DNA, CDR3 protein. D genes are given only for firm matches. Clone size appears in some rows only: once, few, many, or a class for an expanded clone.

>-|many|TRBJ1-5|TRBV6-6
TGTGCCAGCAGTTACCCGCAGGATAGCAATCAGCCCCAGCATTTT
CASSYPQDSNQPQHF
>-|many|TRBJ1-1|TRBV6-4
TGTGCCAGCAGCGCCGGACCAGCTATGGAGGGGAACACTGAAGCTTTCTTT
CASSAGPAMEGNTEAFF
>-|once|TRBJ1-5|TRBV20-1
TGCAGTGCTCACCGGGGTGGTGGCGAGAGTCAGCCCCATCATTTT
CSAHRGGGESQPHHF
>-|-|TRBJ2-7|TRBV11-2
TGTGCCAGCAGCTTAATGCTCTCGGGGTTGGGCTTAACCTACGAGCAGTACTTC
CASSLMLSGLGLTYEQYF
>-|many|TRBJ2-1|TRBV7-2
TGTGCCAGCAGCTTAGCGGGGGGGCCAGGCAATGAGCAGTTCTTC
CASSLAGGPGNEQFF
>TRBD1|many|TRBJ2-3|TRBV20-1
TGCAGTGCTCGGAGTTACAGGGGGACAGATACGCAGTATTTT
CSARSYRGTDTQYF
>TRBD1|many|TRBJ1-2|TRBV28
TGTGCCAGCAGTTCCCGGGACAGGACGGTAAATGGCTACACCTTC
CASSSRDRTVNGYTF
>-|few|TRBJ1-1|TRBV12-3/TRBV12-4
TGTGCCATCAGCTTGAGGGTGAATACTGAAGCTTTCTTT
CAISLRVNTEAFF
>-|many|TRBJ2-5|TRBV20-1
TGCAGTGCTAGAGACAGTGCGGGCAGGGAGACCCAGTACTTC
CSARDSAGRETQYF
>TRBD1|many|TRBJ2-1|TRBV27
TGTGCCAGTAGAGAACTCAAGGGGGCAGACTCCTACAATGAGCAGTTCTTC
CASRELKGADSYNEQFF
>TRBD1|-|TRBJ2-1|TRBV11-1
TGTGCCAGCAGATCTATAAGACAGGGGGCGAACAATGAGCAGTTCTTC
CASRSIRQGANNEQFF
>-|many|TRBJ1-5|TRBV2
TGTGCCAGCAGACCAATTGGGGTTATTAGCCAGCCCCAGCATTTT
CASRPIGVISQPQHF
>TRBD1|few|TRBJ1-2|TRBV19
TGTGCCAGTAGTCCTTCCACAGGGGGCGAAGTAGGCTACACCTTC
CASSPSTGGEVGYTF
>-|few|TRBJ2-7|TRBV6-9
TGTGCAAGGCGATCTGACTACGAGCAGTACTTC
CARRSDYEQYF
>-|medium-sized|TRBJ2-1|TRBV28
TGTGCCAGCAGTTTTGGCGTCGACAGCTCCTACAATGAGCAGTTCTTC
CASSFGVDSSYNEQFF
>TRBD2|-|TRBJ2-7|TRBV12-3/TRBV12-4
TGTGCCAGCAGTCACGGACTAGCGGGTGGAGTGTCCTACGATCAGTACTTC
CASSHGLAGGVSYDQYF
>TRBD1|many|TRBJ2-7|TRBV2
TGTGCCAGCAGTGTAGGGGACAGCCCTACAGACGAGCAGTACTTC
CASSVGDSPTDEQYF
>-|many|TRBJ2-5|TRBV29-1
TGCAGCGTTCGTCTGAGGTACCAAGAGACCCAGTACTTC
CSVRLRYQETQYF
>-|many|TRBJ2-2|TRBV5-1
TGCGCCAGCAGCCACGGGACCTACCCGGCAGGCACCGGGGAGCTGTTTTTT
CASSHGTYPAGTGELFF
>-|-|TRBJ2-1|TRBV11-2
TGTGCCAACACCTTAGATGTGAGGGATGAGCAGTTCTTC
CANTLDVRDEQFF
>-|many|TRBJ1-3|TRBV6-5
TGTGCCAGCAGTTACTCCCGGCAGGGAGGAAACACCATATATTTT
CASSYSRQGGNTIYF
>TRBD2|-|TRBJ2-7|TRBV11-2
TGTGCCAGCAGCTTAGTGGCTAGCGGGAGCGTTGCGTACGAGCAGTACTTC
CASSLVASGSVAYEQYF
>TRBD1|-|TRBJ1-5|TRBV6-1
TGTGCCAGCAAATTGACAGGGTGGAGCAATCAGCCCCAGCATTTT
CASKLTGWSNQPQHF
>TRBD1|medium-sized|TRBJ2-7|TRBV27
TGTGCCAGCAGTTTAGTAGGACAGGGGACCTACGAGCAGTACTTC
CASSLVGQGTYEQYF
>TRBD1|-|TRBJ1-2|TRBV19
TGTGCCAGTAGTCCGATGGACAGGGGCTATGGCTACACCTTC
CASSPMDRGYGYTF
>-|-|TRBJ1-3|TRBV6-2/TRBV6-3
TGTGCCAGCAGTTACGCGGTGACTGAAGGCACCATATATTTT
CASSYAVTEGTIYF
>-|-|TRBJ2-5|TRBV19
TGTGCCAGTAGCCCCTCCCTGCAAGAGACCCAGTACTTC
CASSPSLQETQYF
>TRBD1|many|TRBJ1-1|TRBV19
TGTGCCAGTAGTATAAGGGACAGGGGGCGGACTGAAGCTTTCTTT
CASSIRDRGRTEAFF
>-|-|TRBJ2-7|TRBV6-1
TGTGCCAGCAGACAGGGTGCCCTCTCCTACGAGCAGTACTTC
CASRQGALSYEQYF
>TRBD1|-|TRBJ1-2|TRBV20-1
TGCAGTGTTAGAAATGCCCGACAGGGGGAAGGCTACACCTTC
CSVRNARQGEGYTF
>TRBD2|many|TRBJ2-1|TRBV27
TGTGCCAGCAGTTTAACCGCGTTTGTAGTAGCGGGGGGCCTTATAGATGAGCAGTTCTTC
CASSLTAFVVAGGLIDEQFF